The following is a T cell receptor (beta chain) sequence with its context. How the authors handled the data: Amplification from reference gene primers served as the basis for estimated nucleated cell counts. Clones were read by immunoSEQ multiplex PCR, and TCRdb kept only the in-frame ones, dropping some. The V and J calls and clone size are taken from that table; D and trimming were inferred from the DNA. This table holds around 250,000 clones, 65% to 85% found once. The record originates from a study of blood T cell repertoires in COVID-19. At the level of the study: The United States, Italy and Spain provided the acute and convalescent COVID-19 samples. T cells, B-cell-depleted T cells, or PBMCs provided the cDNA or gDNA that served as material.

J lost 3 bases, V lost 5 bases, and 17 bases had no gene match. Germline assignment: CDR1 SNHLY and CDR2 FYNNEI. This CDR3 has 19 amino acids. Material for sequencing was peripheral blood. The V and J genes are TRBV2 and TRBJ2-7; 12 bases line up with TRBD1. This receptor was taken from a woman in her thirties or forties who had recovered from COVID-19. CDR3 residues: CASSRPSGTGGGKYYEQYF. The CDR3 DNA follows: TGTGCCAGCAGTCGGCCCTCCGGGACAGGGGGCGGGAAGTACTACGAGCAGTACTTC.